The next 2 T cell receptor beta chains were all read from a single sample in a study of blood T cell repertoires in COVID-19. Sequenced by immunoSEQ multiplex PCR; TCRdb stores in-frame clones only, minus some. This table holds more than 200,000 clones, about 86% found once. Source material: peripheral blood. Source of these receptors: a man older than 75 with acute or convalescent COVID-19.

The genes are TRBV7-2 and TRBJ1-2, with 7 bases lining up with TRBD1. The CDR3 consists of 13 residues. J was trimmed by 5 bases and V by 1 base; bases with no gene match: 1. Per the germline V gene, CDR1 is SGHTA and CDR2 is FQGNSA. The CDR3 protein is CASSLGQGYGYTF. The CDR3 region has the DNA TGTGCCAGCAGCTTAGGACAGGGATATGGCTACACCTTC.

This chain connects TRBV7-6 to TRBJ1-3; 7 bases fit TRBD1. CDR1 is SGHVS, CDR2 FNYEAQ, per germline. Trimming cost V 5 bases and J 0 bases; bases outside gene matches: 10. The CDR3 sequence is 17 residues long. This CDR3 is CASSLRQGTGSGNTIYF. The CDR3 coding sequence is TGTGCCAGCAGCCTGAGACAGGGAACGGGCTCTGGAAACACCATATATTTT. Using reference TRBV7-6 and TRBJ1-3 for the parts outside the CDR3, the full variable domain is GAGVSQSPRYKVTKRGQDVALRCDPISGHVSLYWYRQALGQGPEFLTYFNYEAQQDKSGLPNDRFSAERPEGSISTLTIQRTEQRDSAMYRCASSLRQGTGSGNTIYFGEGSWLTVV.